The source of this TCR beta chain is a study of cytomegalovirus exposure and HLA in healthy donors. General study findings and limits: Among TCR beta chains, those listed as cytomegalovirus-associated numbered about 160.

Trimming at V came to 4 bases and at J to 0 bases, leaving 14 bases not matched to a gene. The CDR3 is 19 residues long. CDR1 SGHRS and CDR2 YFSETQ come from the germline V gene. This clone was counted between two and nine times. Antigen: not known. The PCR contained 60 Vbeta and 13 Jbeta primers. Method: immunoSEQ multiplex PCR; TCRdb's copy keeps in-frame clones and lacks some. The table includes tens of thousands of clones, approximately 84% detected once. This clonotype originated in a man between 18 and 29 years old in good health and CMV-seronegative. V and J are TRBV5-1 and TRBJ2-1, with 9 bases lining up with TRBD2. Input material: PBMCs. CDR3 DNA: TGCGCCAGCAGCAGGGCTTTGACTAGCGGAGAGAGCTCCTACAATGAGCAGTTCTTC. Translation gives CASSRALTSGESSYNEQFF.